This T cell receptor beta chain was obtained from a study of blood T cell repertoires in COVID-19. Study at large: Samples of COVID-19 (acute and convalescent) were obtained from the United States, Italy and Spain. The analysed material was cDNA or gDNA that came from T cells, B-cell-depleted T cells, or PBMCs.

Per the study methods: The assay estimated nucleated cells by amplifying reference gene primers. Using immunoSEQ multiplex PCR, the repertoire was profiled, and TCRdb retains in-frame clones only, with some absent. The DNA gave D and trimming, while V, J and clone size come from that table. The data contain tens of thousands of clones, 85% to 90% of them singletons. V lost 3 bases, J lost 1 base, and 7 bases lay in between. The CDR3 consists of 14 residues. Per germline, CDR1 ENHRY and CDR2 SYGVKD. The chain has TRBV10-3 and TRBJ1-5, with D perhaps matching TRBD1 (6 bases). The sequence was collected from a man between 65 and 85 years old with active COVID-19. The specimen was peripheral blood. CDR3 in DNA: TGTGCCATCAGTGACGGACAGAGCAATCAGCCCCAGCATTTT. Translating it yields CAISDGQSNQPQHF.